These 16 T cell receptor beta chains were all obtained from the same sample, sequenced in a study of cytomegalovirus exposure and HLA in healthy donors. A multiplex PCR was run with 60 Vbeta primers and 13 Jbeta primers. The repertoire was sequenced with immunoSEQ multiplex PCR; TCRdb's copy has only in-frame clones and lacks some. This repertoire shows 200,000 to 250,000 clones, around 80% found once; its top ten account for about 0.58%. Sequenced sample: PBMCs. The receptors originated from a woman between 40 and 55 years old in good health and CMV-seronegative.

DNA of the CDR3: TGTGCCAGCAGCCTCTGGACAGGAGACAATGAAGCTTTCTTT. It encodes CASSLWTGDNEAFF. The V call is TRBV5-4, the J call TRBJ1-1; 7 nucleotides match TRBD1. With 4 bases clipped from V and 7 bases from J, the junction kept 10 bases outside the gene matches. The CDR3 covers 14 residues. The germline CDR1 and CDR2 sequences are SGHNT and YYREEE (reference sequence).

In this sample, this clone turned up once. The chain uses TRBV13 and TRBJ2-5; 9 bases are shared with TRBD2. Germline V gene data show CDR1 as PRHDT and CDR2 as FYEKMQ (reference sequence). Trimming removed 2 bases from V and 1 base from J; junction bases left unmatched: 5. The CDR3 has 16 residues. CDR3 sequence reads: CASSLIAGVLQETQYF. CDR3 sequence (DNA): TGTGCCAGCAGCTTAATAGCGGGGGTGCTCCAAGAGACCCAGTACTTC.

The chain recombines TRBV5-1 with TRBJ2-3, with D maybe TRBD1 (5 bases). Per germline, CDR1 SGHRS and CDR2 YFSETQ. CDR3 length: 14 amino acids. The V end lost 1 base, the J end lost 4 bases, and 10 bases lay between the germline ends. The CDR3 is CASSLLRVPDTQYF. The CDR3 DNA sequence: TGCGCCAGCAGCTTGCTCAGGGTCCCAGATACGCAGTATTTT.

This rearrangement joins TRBV4-2 to TRBJ1-2, with 7 nucleotides matching TRBD1. Germline V lookup: CDR1 LGHNA, CDR2 YNFKEQ. With V trimmed by 1 base and J by 8 bases, 16 bases remained unmatched. This CDR3 is built from 17 residues. The CDR3 protein is CASSQGSRTGRTGGYTF. CDR3 in DNA: TGTGCCAGCAGCCAAGGCTCGCGGACAGGACGAACGGGAGGCTACACCTTC.

V gene TRBV7-9 combines with J gene TRBJ2-5, with a possible D match to TRBD1 (5 bases). The V gene's germline CDR1 is SEHNR and CDR2 FQNEAQ (reference sequence). The CDR3 has 18 residues. The germline V and J ends were trimmed by 4 bases and 2 bases, with 23 bases remaining between them. CDR3 loop: CASSYWGQSPRSQETQYF. As DNA, the CDR3 is TGTGCCAGCAGCTATTGGGGCCAAAGCCCGCGAAGTCAAGAGACCCAGTACTTC.

This clone occurred once. The rearrangement links TRBV6-5 to TRBJ2-5; D is uncertain. Germline CDR1 reads MNHEY; CDR2 reads SVGAGI. V lost 0 bases to trimming and J lost 1 base, with 6 bases between them. The CDR3 length is 14 residues. Here the CDR3 reads CASSYSTIQETQYF. CDR3 DNA sequence: TGTGCCAGCAGTTACTCGACAATCCAAGAGACCCAGTACTTC.

Comment on this clone: One junction end disagrees with the germline gene, perhaps due to a read error. The V call is TRBV7-9, the J call TRBJ1-2; TRBD1 aligns across 7 bases. The CDR3 is 16 residues long. Germline CDR1 is SEHNR and CDR2 is FQNEAQ (reference sequence). CDR3 DNA sequence: TGTTCCAGCAGCGCCTCTACAGGGGAGCTTTTATATGGCTACACCTTC. This encodes CSSSASTGELLYGYTF. The full variable domain, completed using reference TRBV7-9 and TRBJ1-2, is DTGVSQNPRHKITKRGQNVTFRCDPISEHNRLYWYRQTLGQGPEFLTYFQNEAQLEKSRLLSDRFSAERPKGSFSTLEIQRTEQGDSAMYLCSSSASTGELLYGYTFGSGTRLTVV.

About this clone itself: Other DNA sequences from this sample encode an identical CDR3 as well. V gene TRBV30 combines with J gene TRBJ1-5; TRBD1 matches 9 bases. The V segment lost 2 bases and the J segment 6 bases; nucleotides outside the gene matches: 5. The CDR3 sequence is 14 residues long. Germline CDR1 GTSNPN, CDR2 SVGIG (reference sequence). The CDR3 DNA is TGTGCCTGGAGTCCGGGACAGGGAAGTCAGCCCCAGCATTTT. Its translation: CAWSPGQGSQPQHF.

The chain carries TRBV12-1 and TRBJ1-2. TRBV12-1 is designated a pseudogene. CDR3 size: 16 residues. The chain's CDR3 is CASSFPWPLKRYGYTF. CDR3 in DNA: TGTGCCAGCAGCTTTCCCTGGCCCCTGAAGAGGTATGGCTACACCTTC.

The chain links TRBV7-2 to TRBJ2-1, with 8 bases that match TRBD2. Trimming at V came to 0 bases and at J to 8 bases, leaving 6 bases not matched to a gene. CDR1 SGHTA and CDR2 FQGNSA come from the germline V gene. CDR3 length equals 15 residues. The CDR3 DNA follows: TGTGCCAGCAGCTTAGCTAGCGGGGCGGTGGATGAGCAGTTCTTC. It encodes CASSLASGAVDEQFF.

This chain connects TRBV9 to TRBJ1-6; 9 bases are a match to TRBD1. This CDR3 spans 15 amino acids. After removal of 2 bases from V and 7 bases from J, the junction contained 4 bases not matched to a gene. The V gene's germline CDR1 is SGDLS and CDR2 YYNGEE. The CDR3 DNA sequence: TGTGCCAGCAGCGTCGGGGACAGGGAGAATTCACCCCTCCACTTT. Translation: CASSVGDRENSPLHF.

This clone was seen a handful of times. Additional DNA sequences in this sample encode the identical CDR3. The chain recombines TRBV7-2 with TRBJ1-1; 7 bases map to TRBD1. CDR3 length equals 13 residues. J lost 10 bases, V lost 2 bases, and 7 bases had no gene match. CDR1 is SGHTA, CDR2 FQGNSA, per germline. The DNA of the CDR3 is TGTGCCAGCAGCTTACGTCCGGGACAGATAGCTTTCTTT. Residues: CASSLRPGQIAFF.

About this clone: One end of the junction fails to match germline, which may point to a read error. The CDR3 DNA reads as TGTTCCAGCAGCTTAGCAGGGGGCGGCAATCAGCCCCAGCATTTT. It codes for CSSSLAGGGNQPQHF. The rearrangement uses TRBV7-9 and TRBJ1-5; 8 nucleotides match TRBD1. The CDR3 consists of 15 residues. Per the germline V gene, CDR1 is SEHNR and CDR2 is FQNEAQ (reference sequence).

The chain uses TRBV30 and TRBJ1-1; 9 nucleotides line up with TRBD1. After removal of 5 bases from V and 2 bases from J, the junction contained 6 bases not matched to a gene. This CDR3 has 14 amino acids. Germline CDR1 reads GTSNPN; CDR2 reads SVGIG (reference sequence). The CDR3 here is CAWGPGQGNTEAFF. The DNA for the CDR3 is TGTGCCTGGGGACCGGGACAGGGAAACACTGAAGCTTTCTTT.

This clone has more than one count but fewer than ten. The genes are TRBV5-8 and TRBJ1-6; perhaps TRBD1 as D (6 bases). Germline values: CDR1 SGHTS, CDR2 YDEGEE. Trimming removed 0 bases from V and 7 bases from J, with 11 bases in between. This CDR3 spans 15 amino acids. CDR3 protein: CASSLGAGANSPLHF. CDR3 coding DNA: TGTGCCAGCAGCTTGGGCGCAGGGGCGAATTCACCCCTCCACTTT.

The chain uses TRBV7-6 and TRBJ2-7; tentative D call: TRBD1 (6 bases). Per the germline V gene, CDR1 is SGHVS and CDR2 is FNYEAQ. The CDR3 contains 16 residues. Trimming stripped 2 bases from V and 2 bases from J, with 16 bases between. CDR3 amino acids: CASSLRTSGDPYEQYF. CDR3 DNA: TGTGCCAGCAGCTTAAGAACATCAGGGGACCCCTACGAGCAGTACTTC.